Following are 3 T cell receptor beta chains from one sample sequenced in a study of blood T cell repertoires in COVID-19. The repertoire was sequenced with immunoSEQ multiplex PCR; TCRdb's copy has only in-frame clones and lacks some. The sample lists about 130,000 clones; roughly 80% were seen once. The sample taken for sequencing was peripheral blood. All receptors derive from a woman in her forties or fifties with acute or convalescent COVID-19.

The chain carries TRBV5-8 and TRBJ1-3; D remains ambiguous. CDR3 length: 15 residues. Germline values: CDR1 SGHTS, CDR2 YDEGEE. Trimming removed 0 bases from V and 4 bases from J, with 11 bases in between. CDR3 DNA sequence: TGTGCCAGCAGCTTGGCCAACGGACTCGGAAACACCATATATTTT. This sequence encodes CASSLANGLGNTIYF.

This chain links TRBV5-6 with TRBJ1-5; 7 nucleotides match TRBD1. The germline V gene has CDR1 SGHDT and CDR2 YYEEEE. Losses at the gene ends were 2 bases for V and 5 bases for J; bases not matched to a gene: 4. The CDR3 runs to 14 residues. The CDR3 loop reads CASSFSRGYQPQHF. CDR3 in DNA: TGTGCCAGCAGCTTCAGCAGGGGGTATCAGCCCCAGCATTTT.

This clone was found a few times. J is TRBJ1-3 and V is TRBV19; maybe TRBD1 (6 bases). Germline assignment: CDR1 LNHDA and CDR2 SQIVND (reference sequence). This CDR3 contains 15 residues. The V end was cut by 5 bases, the J end by 0 bases, with 11 bases between. The CDR3 DNA reads as TGTGCCAGTAGTCCCCGGACAGTCTCTGGAAACACCATATATTTT. It encodes CASSPRTVSGNTIYF.